This TCR beta chain was obtained from a study of blood T cell repertoires in COVID-19. For the study at large: Italy, Spain and the United States were the sources of the convalescent and acute COVID-19 samples. In each case, the material was cDNA or gDNA derived from T cells, B-cell-depleted T cells, or PBMCs.

The CDR3 loop spans 14 amino acids. In germline, CDR1 is MNHEY, CDR2 SMNVEV (reference sequence). V lost 0 bases and J 4 bases, leaving 7 bases between the germline ends. Under the authors' procedure: Nucleated cell counts were estimated from reference gene primer amplification. TCRdb keeps only in-frame clones here, not all; method: immunoSEQ multiplex PCR. V and J calls and clone size are given by that table; D and trimming were obtained from the DNA. The profile shows about 150,000 clones, approximately 82% of them singletons. The sample taken for sequencing was peripheral blood. V usage is TRBV27 and J usage is TRBJ1-5; D not certain. This clonotype originated in a woman aged 50 to 60 in a cohort sampled during active or convalescent COVID-19. The CDR3 here is CASSLSRWNQPQHF. CDR3 coding DNA: TGTGCCAGCAGTTTATCTCGGTGGAATCAGCCCCAGCATTTT.